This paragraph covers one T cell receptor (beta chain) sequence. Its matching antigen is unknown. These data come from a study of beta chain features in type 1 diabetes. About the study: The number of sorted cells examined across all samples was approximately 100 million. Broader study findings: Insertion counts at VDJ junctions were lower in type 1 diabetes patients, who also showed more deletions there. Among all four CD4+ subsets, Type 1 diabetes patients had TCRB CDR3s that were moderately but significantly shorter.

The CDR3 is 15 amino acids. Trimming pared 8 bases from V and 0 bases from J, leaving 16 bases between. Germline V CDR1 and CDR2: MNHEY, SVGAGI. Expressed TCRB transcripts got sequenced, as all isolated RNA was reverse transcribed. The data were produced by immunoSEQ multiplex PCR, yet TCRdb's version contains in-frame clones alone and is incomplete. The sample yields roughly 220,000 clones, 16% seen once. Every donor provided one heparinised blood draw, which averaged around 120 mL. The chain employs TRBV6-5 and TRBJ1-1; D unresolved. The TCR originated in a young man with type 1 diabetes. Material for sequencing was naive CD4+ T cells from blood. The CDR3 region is CASHRIAVMNTEAFF. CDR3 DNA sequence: TGTGCCAGCCATCGGATAGCAGTGATGAACACTGAAGCTTTCTTT.